The 16 T cell receptor beta chains listed next were all sequenced from one sample in a study of PD-L1 blockade in urothelial cancer. Method: immunoSEQ multiplex PCR; TCRdb's copy keeps in-frame clones and lacks some. The sample holds 90,000 or so clones; 90% are singletons and the top ten take about 1.7%. Specified time point: pretreatment peripheral blood. The input for sequencing was PBMCs, taken around atezolizumab (anti-PD-L1) treatment. These receptors were taken from a man in his 60s with urothelial cancer.

This clone was seen only once. The rearrangement joins TRBV5-6 to TRBJ2-5, with 9 bases that match TRBD1. This CDR3 comprises 17 residues. The V segment lost 3 bases and the J segment 4 bases; nucleotides outside the gene matches: 13. Germline V gene lookup returns CDR1 SGHDT and CDR2 YYEEEE. CDR3 in amino acids: CASSSPWDRANGETQYF. The CDR3 DNA is TGTGCCAGCAGCTCACCTTGGGACAGGGCAAACGGAGAGACCCAGTACTTC. The full variable domain, rest sourced from reference TRBV5-6 and TRBJ2-5, is DAGVTQSPTHLIKTRGQQVTLRCSPKSGHDTVSWYQQALGQGPQFIFQYYEEEERQRGNFPDRFSGHQFPNYSSELNVNALLLGDSALYLCASSSPWDRANGETQYFGPGTRLLVL.

The gene calls are TRBV6-5 and TRBJ2-1, with 10 bases that match TRBD2. J lost 2 bases, V lost 5 bases, and 3 bases had no gene match. Germline lookup yields CDR1 MNHEY and CDR2 SVGAGI. There are 15 residues in the CDR3. DNA for the CDR3: TGTGCCAGCAGTCAAGGACTAGCGGCCTACAATGAGCAGTTCTTC. It specifies CASSQGLAAYNEQFF.

The V call is TRBV10-3, the J call TRBJ1-5, with D possibly being TRBD1 (5 bases). The CDR3 has 15 residues. V lost 0 bases and J 7 bases, leaving 13 bases between the germline ends. CDR1 and CDR2 (germline): ENHRY, SYGVKD. The CDR3 protein is CAISESEGASQPQHF. CDR3 coding DNA: TGTGCCATCAGTGAGTCAGAAGGGGCTTCGCAGCCCCAGCATTTT.

The chain couples TRBV30 to TRBJ1-1, with a tentative D call TRBD1 (5 bases). CDR3 length: 16 amino acids. Trimming removed 2 bases from V and 5 bases from J, with 21 bases in between. Looked up from germline, CDR1 is GTSNPN and CDR2 is SVGIG (reference sequence). CDR3 sequence reads: CAWSRGLGLRGTEAFF. For the CDR3, the DNA is TGTGCCTGGAGTCGAGGTTTGGGGCTAAGGGGAACTGAAGCTTTCTTT.

This clone occurred once. The chain combines TRBV10-3 with TRBJ1-1; no clear D gene. The CDR3 contains 13 residues. V lost 4 bases, J lost 5 bases, and 11 bases lay in between. CDR1 ENHRY and CDR2 SYGVKD come from the germline V gene. The CDR3 DNA follows: TGTGCCATCAGTGGTAATAAGAGGACTGAAGCTTTCTTT. This codes for CAISGNKRTEAFF.

The chain is built from TRBV5-6 and TRBJ2-1; D gene unclear. This CDR3 is 17 amino acids long. Trimming stripped 4 bases from V and 8 bases from J, with 25 bases between. Looked up from germline, CDR1 is SGHDT and CDR2 is YYEEEE. The CDR3 DNA reads as TGTGCCAGCAGCGGTACTCTCGGGTCCAATCTTCTCGATGAGCAGTTCTTC. Amino acid sequence: CASSGTLGSNLLDEQFF.

The rearrangement uses TRBV28 and TRBJ2-7; 10 bases are shared with TRBD1. The CDR3 has 15 residues. Per germline, CDR1 MDHEN and CDR2 SYDVKM. V gave up 2 bases and J gave up 6 bases; unmatched junction bases: 7. CDR3: CASSLGGQGSPEQYF. CDR3 DNA sequence: TGTGCCAGCAGTTTAGGGGGACAGGGGAGCCCCGAGCAGTACTTC.

The chain recombines TRBV7-2 with TRBJ2-7, with TRBD2 identical over 10 bases. The CDR3 has 14 amino acids. The germline CDR1 and CDR2 sequences are SGHTA and FQGNSA. Germline trimming cut 3 bases from V and 6 bases from J; bases unmatched to any gene: 5. CDR3 in amino acids: CASSFSGGASEQYF. DNA of the CDR3: TGTGCCAGCAGCTTCAGCGGGGGGGCCAGCGAGCAGTACTTC.

This clone appeared a few times. V is TRBV6-6 and J is TRBJ1-3; no clear D. V gave up 6 bases and J gave up 4 bases, with 19 bases separating them. This CDR3 has 16 amino acids. Germline loops: CDR1 MNHNY, CDR2 SVGAGI (reference sequence). In DNA form, the CDR3 reads TGTGCCAGCAGACCCCGAGGGCTCATGGGCGGAAACACCATATATTTT. Translating it yields CASRPRGLMGGNTIYF.

J is TRBJ2-5 and V is TRBV9; 11 nucleotides line up with TRBD2. The CDR3 has 16 residues. Germline trimming cut 1 base from V and 4 bases from J; bases unmatched to any gene: 6. CDR1 and CDR2 from the germline V gene are SGDLS and YYNGEE. The chain's CDR3 is CASSVNSGGAPETQYF. The DNA for the CDR3 is TGTGCCAGCAGCGTAAATAGCGGGGGGGCCCCAGAGACCCAGTACTTC.

This chain connects TRBV30 to TRBJ2-7; D is unclear. Germline values: CDR1 GTSNPN, CDR2 SVGIG (reference sequence). The CDR3 loop spans 14 amino acids. Trimming pared 0 bases from V and 7 bases from J, leaving 16 bases between. The CDR3 DNA sequence: TGTGCCTGGAGTGTATTTAGGAGTTCGGAGGAGCAGTACTTC. This translates into CAWSVFRSSEEQYF.

DNA of the CDR3: TGCAGCGCCCAGGGGACTAGCGTAGCGGGGGGGCTCGACGAGCAGTACTTC. Protein: CSAQGTSVAGGLDEQYF. The genes are TRBV29-1 and TRBJ2-7; 11 nucleotides align to TRBD2. CDR1 and CDR2 (germline): SQVTM, ANQGSEA. The CDR3 length is 17 residues. Trimming removed 7 bases from V and 5 bases from J; junction bases left unmatched: 19.

The chain carries TRBV4-3 and TRBJ1-6; no reliable D call. Germline values: CDR1 LGHNA, CDR2 YSLEER. V lost 0 bases to trimming and J lost 4 bases, with 16 bases between them. The CDR3 is made up of 18 amino acids. The CDR3 loop is CASSQDYAQGRYNSPLHF. CDR3 in DNA: TGCGCCAGCAGCCAAGATTACGCTCAAGGGAGGTATAATTCACCCCTCCACTTT.

This chain uses TRBV27 with TRBJ1-2, with 9 nucleotides matching TRBD1. The CDR3 loop spans 14 amino acids. Germline values: CDR1 MNHEY, CDR2 SMNVEV (reference sequence). V shed 4 bases and J 4 bases; nucleotides not matched to a gene: 4. CDR3 sequence reads: CASSYRGLPYGYTF. CDR3 coding DNA: TGTGCCAGCAGTTACAGGGGGCTTCCCTATGGCTACACCTTC.

The chain employs TRBV9 and TRBJ2-1, with D uncertain. Per germline, CDR1 SGDLS and CDR2 YYNGEE. The germline V and J ends were trimmed by 5 bases and 5 bases, with 14 bases remaining between them. This CDR3 is built from 14 residues. In nucleotides, the CDR3 is TGTGCCAGCAGACCCGGCCCTCTAGACAATGAGCAGTTCTTC. Residues: CASRPGPLDNEQFF. Full variable domain (missing parts from reference TRBV9 and TRBJ2-1): DSGVTQTPKHLITATGQRVTLRCSPRSGDLSVYWYQQSLDQGLQFLIQYYNGEERAKGNILERFSAQQFPDLHSELNLSSLELGDSALYFCASRPGPLDNEQFFGPGTRLTVL.

The CDR3 nucleotides are TGTGCCAGCAGCGTAGCACAGGGGGTATCCTACAATGAGCAGTTCTTC. It translates to CASSVAQGVSYNEQFF. The chain couples TRBV9 to TRBJ2-1; 8 bases map to TRBD1. Losses at the gene ends were 0 bases for V and 1 base for J; bases not matched to a gene: 3. The CDR3 extends over 16 amino acids. Germline values: CDR1 SGDLS, CDR2 YYNGEE.